A single TCR beta chain is shown here with its context. The CDR3 has 14 amino acids. V was shortened by 5 bases and J by 5 bases, with 16 bases between the two germline ends. Germline V gene lookup returns CDR1 SGHVS and CDR2 FNYEAQ. The source of the sample is a study of blood T cell repertoires in COVID-19. How the authors handled the data: For nucleated cells, counts were estimated from reference gene primer amplification. Clones were read by immunoSEQ multiplex PCR, and TCRdb kept only the in-frame ones, dropping some. V and J calls and clone size are as listed in that table; D and trimming were resolved from the DNA. The sample carries more than 200,000 clones, more than 75% recorded once.

This sequence originates from a man aged 30 to 39 in a cohort exposed to, infected with or recovered from COVID-19 (not recorded which). Material for sequencing was PBMCs or T cells enriched from blood (not recorded which). V gene TRBV7-6 combines with J gene TRBJ2-7, with D possibly matching TRBD2 (6 bases). The CDR3 coding sequence is TGTGCCAGCAGCCTTGGGGGAGGCGGAGACGAGCAGTACTTC. Residues: CASSLGGGGDEQYF.